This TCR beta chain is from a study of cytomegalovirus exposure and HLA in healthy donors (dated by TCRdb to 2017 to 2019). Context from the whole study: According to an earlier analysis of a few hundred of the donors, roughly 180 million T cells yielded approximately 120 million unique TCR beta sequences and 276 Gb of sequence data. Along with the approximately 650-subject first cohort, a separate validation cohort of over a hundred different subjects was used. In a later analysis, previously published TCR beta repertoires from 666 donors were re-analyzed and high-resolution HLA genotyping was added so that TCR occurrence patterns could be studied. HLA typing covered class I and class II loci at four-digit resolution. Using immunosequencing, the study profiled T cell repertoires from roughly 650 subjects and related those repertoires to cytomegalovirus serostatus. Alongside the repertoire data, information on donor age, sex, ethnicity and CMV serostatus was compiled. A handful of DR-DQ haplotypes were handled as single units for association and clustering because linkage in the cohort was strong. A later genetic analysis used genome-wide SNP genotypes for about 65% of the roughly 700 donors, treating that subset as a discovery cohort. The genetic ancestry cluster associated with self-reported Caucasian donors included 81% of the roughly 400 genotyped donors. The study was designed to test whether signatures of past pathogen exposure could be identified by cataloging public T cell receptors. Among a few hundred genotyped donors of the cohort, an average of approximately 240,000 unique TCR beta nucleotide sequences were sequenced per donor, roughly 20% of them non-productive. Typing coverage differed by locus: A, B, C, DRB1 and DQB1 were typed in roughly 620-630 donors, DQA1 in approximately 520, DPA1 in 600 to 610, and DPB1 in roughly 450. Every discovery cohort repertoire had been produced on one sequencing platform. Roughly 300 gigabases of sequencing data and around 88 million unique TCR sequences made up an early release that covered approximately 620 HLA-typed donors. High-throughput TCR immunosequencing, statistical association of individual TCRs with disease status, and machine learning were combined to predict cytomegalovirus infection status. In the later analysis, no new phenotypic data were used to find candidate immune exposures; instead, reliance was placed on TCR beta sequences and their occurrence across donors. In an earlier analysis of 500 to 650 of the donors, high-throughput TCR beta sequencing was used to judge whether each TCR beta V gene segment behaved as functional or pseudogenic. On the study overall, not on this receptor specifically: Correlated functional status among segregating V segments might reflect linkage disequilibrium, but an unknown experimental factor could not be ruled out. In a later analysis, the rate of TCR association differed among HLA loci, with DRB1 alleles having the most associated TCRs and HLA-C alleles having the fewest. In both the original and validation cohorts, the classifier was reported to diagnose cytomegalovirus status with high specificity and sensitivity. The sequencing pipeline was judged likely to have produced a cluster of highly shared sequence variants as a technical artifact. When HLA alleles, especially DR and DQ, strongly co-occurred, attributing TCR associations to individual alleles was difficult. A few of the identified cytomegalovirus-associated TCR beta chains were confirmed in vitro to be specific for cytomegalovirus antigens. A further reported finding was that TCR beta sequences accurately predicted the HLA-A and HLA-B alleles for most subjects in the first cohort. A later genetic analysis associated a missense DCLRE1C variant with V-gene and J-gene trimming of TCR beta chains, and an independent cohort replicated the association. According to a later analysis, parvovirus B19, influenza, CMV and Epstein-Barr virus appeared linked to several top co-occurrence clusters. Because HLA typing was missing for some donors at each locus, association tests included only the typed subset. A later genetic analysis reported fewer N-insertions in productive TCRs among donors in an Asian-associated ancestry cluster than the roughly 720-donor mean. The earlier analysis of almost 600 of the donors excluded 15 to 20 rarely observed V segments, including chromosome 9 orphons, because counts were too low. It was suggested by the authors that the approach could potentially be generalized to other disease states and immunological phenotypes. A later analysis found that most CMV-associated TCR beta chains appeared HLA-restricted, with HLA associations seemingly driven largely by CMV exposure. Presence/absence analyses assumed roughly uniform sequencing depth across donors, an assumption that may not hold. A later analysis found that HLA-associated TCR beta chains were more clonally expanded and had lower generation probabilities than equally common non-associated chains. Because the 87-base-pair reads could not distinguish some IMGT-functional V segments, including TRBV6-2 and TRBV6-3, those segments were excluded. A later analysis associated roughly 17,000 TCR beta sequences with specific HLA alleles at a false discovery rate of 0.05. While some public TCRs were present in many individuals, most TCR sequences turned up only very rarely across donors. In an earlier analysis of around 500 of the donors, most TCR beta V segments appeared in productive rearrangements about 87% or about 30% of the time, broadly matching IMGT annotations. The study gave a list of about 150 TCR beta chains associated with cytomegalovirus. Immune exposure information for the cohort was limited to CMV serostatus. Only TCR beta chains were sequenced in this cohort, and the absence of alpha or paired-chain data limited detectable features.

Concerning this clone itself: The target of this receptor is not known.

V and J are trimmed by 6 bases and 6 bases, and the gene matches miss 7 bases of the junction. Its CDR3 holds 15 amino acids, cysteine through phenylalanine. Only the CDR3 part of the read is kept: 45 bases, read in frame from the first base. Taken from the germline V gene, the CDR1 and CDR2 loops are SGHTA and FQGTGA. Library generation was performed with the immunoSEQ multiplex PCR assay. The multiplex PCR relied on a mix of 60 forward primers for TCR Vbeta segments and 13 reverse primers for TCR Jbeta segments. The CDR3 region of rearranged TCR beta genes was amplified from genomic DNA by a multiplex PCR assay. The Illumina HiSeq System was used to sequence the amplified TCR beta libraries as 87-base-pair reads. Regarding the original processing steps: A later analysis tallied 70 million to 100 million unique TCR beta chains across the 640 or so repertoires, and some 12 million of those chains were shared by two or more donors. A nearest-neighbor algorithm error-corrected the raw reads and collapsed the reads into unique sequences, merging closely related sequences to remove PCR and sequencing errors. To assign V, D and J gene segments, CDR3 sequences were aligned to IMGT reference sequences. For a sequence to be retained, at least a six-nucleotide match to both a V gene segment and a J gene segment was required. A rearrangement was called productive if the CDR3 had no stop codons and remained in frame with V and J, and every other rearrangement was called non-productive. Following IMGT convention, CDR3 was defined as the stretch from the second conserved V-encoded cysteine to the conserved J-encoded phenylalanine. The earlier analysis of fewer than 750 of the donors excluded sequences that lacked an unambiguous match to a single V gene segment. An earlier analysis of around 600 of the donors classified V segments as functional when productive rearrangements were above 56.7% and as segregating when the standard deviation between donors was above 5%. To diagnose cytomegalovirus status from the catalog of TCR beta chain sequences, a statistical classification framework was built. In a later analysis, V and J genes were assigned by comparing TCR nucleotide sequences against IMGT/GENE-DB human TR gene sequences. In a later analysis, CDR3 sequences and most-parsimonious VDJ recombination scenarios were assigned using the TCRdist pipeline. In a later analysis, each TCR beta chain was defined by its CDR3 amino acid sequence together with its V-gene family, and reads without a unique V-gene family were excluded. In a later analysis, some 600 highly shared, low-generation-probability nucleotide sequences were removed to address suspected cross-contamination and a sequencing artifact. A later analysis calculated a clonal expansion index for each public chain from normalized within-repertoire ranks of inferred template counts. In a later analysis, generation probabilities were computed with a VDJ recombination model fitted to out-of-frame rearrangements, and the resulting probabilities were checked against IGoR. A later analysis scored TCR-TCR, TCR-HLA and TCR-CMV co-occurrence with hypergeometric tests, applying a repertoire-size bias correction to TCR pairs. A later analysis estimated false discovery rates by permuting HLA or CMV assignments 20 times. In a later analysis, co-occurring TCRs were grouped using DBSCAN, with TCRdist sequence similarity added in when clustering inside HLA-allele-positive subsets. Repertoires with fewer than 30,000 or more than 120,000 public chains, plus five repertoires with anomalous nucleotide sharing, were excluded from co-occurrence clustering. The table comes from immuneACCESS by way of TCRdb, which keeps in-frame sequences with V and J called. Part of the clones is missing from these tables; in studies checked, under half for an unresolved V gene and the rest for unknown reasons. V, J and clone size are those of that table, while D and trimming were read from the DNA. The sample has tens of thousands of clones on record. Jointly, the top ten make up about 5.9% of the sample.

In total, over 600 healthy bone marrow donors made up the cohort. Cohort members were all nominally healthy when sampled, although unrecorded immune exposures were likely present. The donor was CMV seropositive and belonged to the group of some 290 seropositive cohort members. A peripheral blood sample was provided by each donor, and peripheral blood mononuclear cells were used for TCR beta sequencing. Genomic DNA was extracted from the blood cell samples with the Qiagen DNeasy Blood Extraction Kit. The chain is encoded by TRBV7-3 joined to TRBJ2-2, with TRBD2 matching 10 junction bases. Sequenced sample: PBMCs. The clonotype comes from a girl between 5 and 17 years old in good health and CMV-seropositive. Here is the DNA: TGTGCCAGCAGAGCTAGCGGGGGAGGGGCCGGGGAGCTGTTTTTT. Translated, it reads CASRASGGGAGELFF.